This T cell receptor (beta chain) was found in a study of blood T cell repertoires in COVID-19. Overall study: Sample material is recorded as cDNA or gDNA derived from T cells, B-cell-depleted T cells, or PBMCs.

The CDR3 loop spans 13 amino acids. Germline CDR1 and CDR2: MNHNY and SVGAGI (reference sequence). The V end was cut by 4 bases, the J end by 1 base, with 7 bases between. Clones were sequenced by immunoSEQ multiplex PCR, and TCRdb holds only the in-frame ones, with some missing. Here the sample spans just over 350,000 clones, 80% to 90% being singletons. The rearrangement joins TRBV6-6 to TRBJ1-1; weak D call: TRBD1 (5 bases). The sequence was obtained from an older woman with COVID-19, enrolled during active disease. Sample: peripheral blood. CDR3 sequence: CASSFTGNTEAFF. Written as DNA, the CDR3 is TGTGCCAGCAGTTTTACAGGGAACACTGAAGCTTTCTTT.